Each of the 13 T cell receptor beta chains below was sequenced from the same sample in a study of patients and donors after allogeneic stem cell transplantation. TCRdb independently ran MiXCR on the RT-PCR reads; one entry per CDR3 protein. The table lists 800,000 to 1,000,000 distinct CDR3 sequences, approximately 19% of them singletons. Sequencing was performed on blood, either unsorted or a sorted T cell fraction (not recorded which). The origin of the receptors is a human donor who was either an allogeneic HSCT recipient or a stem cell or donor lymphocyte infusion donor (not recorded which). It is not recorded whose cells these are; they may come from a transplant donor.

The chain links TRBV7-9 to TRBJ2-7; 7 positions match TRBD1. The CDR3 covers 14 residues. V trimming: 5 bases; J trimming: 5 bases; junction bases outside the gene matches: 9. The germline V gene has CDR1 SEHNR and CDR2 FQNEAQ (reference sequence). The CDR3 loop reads CASSARQGSDEQYF. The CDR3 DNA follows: TGTGCCAGCAGCGCAAGACAGGGTTCGGACGAGCAGTACTTC.

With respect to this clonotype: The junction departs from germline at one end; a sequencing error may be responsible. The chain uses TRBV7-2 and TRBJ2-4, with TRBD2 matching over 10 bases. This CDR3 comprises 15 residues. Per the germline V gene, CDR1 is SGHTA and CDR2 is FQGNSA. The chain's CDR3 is CASSLDLQRAGGGDF. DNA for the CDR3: TGTGCCAGCAGCTTAGATCTACAGCGAGCGGGGGGGGGAGACTTC.

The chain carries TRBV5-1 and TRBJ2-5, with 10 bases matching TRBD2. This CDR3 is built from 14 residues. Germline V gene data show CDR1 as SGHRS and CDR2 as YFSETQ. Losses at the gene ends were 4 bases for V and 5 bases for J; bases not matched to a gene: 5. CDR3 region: CASSPGLALETQYF. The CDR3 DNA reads TGCGCCAGCAGCCCGGGACTAGCGTTGGAGACCCAGTACTTC.

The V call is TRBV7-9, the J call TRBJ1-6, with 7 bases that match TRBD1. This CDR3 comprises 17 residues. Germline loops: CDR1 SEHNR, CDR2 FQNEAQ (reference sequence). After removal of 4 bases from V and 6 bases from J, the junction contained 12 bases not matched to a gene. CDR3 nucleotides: TGTGCCAGCAGCTCAAACGTCCGGACAGGCTTTAATTCACCCCTCCACTTT. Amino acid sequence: CASSSNVRTGFNSPLHF.

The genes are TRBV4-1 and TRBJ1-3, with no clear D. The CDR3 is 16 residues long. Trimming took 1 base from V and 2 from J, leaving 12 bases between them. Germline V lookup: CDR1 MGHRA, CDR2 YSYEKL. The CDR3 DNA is TGCGCCAGCAGCCAAGTACGAGGCCCGACTGGAAACACCATATATTTT. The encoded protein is CASSQVRGPTGNTIYF.

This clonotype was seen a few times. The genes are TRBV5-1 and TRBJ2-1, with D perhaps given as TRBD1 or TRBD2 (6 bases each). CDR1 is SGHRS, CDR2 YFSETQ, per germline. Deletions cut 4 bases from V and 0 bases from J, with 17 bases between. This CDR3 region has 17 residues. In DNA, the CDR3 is TGCGCCAGCAGCCGGAGCCGGGGGCCCGCCTCCTACAATGAGCAGTTCTTC. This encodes CASSRSRGPASYNEQFF.

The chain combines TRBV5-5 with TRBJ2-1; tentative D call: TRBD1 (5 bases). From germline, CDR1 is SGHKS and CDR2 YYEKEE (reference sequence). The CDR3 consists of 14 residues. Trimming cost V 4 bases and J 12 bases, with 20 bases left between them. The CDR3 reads CASSPYQGSDGQFF. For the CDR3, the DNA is TGTGCCAGCAGCCCTTATCAGGGATCGGATGGGCAGTTCTTC.

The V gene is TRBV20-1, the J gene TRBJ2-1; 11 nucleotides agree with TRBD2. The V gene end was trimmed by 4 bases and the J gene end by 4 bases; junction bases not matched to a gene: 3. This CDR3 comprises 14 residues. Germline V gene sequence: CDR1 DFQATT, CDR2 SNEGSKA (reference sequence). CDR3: CSATTSGVYNEQFF. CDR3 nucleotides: TGCAGTGCTACGACTAGCGGGGTTTACAATGAGCAGTTCTTC.

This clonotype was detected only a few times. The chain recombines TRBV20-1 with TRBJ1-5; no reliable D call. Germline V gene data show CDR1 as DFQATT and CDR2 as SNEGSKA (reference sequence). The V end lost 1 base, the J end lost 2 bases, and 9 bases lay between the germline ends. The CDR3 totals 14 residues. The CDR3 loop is CSARGNRGNQPQHF. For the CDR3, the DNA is TGCAGTGCTAGAGGGAATAGGGGCAATCAGCCCCAGCATTTT.

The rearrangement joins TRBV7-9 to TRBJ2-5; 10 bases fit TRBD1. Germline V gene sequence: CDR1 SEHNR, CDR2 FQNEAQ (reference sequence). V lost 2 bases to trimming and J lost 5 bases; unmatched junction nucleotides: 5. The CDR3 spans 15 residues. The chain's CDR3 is CASSLRTGGQETQYF. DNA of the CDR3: TGTGCCAGCAGCTTAAGGACAGGGGGGCAGGAGACCCAGTACTTC. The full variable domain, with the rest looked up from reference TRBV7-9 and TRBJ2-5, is DTGVSQNPRHKITKRGQNVTFRCDPISEHNRLYWYRQTLGQGPEFLTYFQNEAQLEKSRLLSDRFSAERPKGSFSTLEIQRTEQGDSAMYLCASSLRTGGQETQYFGPGTRLLVL.

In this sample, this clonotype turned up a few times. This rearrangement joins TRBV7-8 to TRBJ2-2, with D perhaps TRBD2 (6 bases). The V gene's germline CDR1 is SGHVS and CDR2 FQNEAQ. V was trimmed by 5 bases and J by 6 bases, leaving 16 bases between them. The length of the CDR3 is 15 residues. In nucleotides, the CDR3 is TGTGCCAGCAGCCCGCGGGGTGCTAGCGCCGGGGAGCTGTTTTTT. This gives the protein CASSPRGASAGELFF.

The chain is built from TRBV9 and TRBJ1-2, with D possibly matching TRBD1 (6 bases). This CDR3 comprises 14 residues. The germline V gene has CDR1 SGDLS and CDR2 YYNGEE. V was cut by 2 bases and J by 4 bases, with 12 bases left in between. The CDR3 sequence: CASSVTGQLYGYTF. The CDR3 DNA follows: TGTGCCAGCAGCGTGACAGGCCAACTCTATGGCTACACCTTC.

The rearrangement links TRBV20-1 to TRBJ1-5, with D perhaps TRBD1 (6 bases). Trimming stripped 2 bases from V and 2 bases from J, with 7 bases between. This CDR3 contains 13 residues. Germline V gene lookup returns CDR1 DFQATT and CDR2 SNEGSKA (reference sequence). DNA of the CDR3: TGCAGTGCTAGAAGACAGGGCAATCAGCCCCAGCATTTT. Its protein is CSARRQGNQPQHF.